Shown below are 31 T cell receptor beta chains from a single sample sequenced in a study of T-cell memory formation after mild COVID-19. TCRdb called the 5' RACE reads again in MiXCR, with one record for every CDR3 protein. Of around 340,000 distinct CDR3 sequences in the sample, under 15% were seen once. Material: PBMCs or a T cell subset sorted from them (not recorded which). Every receptor here comes from a man aged 18-30 years who had mild COVID-19 (a few samples of this study predate the infection). Cell type and time point are not known.

This clonotype was counted a few times. J is TRBJ2-1 and V is TRBV11-2; TRBD1 matches 7 bases. The CDR3 sequence is 15 residues long. Germline CDR1 reads SGHAT; CDR2 reads FQNNGV. V was pared by 5 bases and J by 9 bases, with 13 bases of the junction left unmatched. The CDR3 loop reads CASSLRDRLQSEQFF. As DNA, the CDR3 is TGTGCCAGCAGCCTCAGGGACAGATTACAAAGTGAGCAGTTCTTC.

This clonotype was counted between two and nine times. The rearrangement uses TRBV5-4 and TRBJ2-5; 11 positions match TRBD2. This CDR3 region has 15 residues. Germline V gives CDR1 SGHNT, CDR2 YYREEE (reference sequence). V dropped 2 bases and J dropped 1; count of bases not matched to a gene: 1. CDR3 nucleotide sequence: TGTGCCAGCAGCTTTAGCGGGGGGGCCCAAGAGACCCAGTACTTC. Protein product: CASSFSGGAQETQYF.

A remark on this clonotype: A much larger clone is a single base away; this may be a read error. The chain links TRBV4-1 to TRBJ2-7; D tentatively fits TRBD1 or TRBD2 (5 bases each). Trimming left V 3 bases short and J 5 bases short, with 17 bases between. Germline V gives CDR1 MGHRA, CDR2 YSYEKL. The CDR3 runs 15 residues. The CDR3 sequence is CASSHGMTGPDEQYF. CDR3 in DNA: TGCGCCAGCAGCCACGGGATGACGGGGCCGGACGAGCAGTACTTC.

This clonotype was seen a few times. V usage is TRBV6-5 and J usage is TRBJ2-2; 10 bases are shared with TRBD2. Germline-derived CDR1 and CDR2 are MNHEY and SVGAGI. This CDR3 has 16 amino acids. V gave up 5 bases and J gave up 5 bases; unmatched junction bases: 8. CDR3 coding DNA: TGTGCCAGCAGTCGGGATAGCGGGGGGTCGACCGGGGAGCTGTTTTTT. Protein product: CASSRDSGGSTGELFF.

This clonotype was seen more than once but under ten times. The J gene is TRBJ2-7, the V gene TRBV29-1, with D perhaps TRBD1 (6 bases). V lost 6 bases, J lost 8 bases, and 11 bases lay in between. CDR3 length: 10 amino acids. Germline V CDR1 and CDR2: SQVTM, ANQGSEA. The CDR3 protein is CSVGDRQQYF. In nucleotides, the CDR3 is TGCAGCGTCGGAGACAGGCAGCAGTACTTC.

The genes are TRBV5-5 and TRBJ1-2; TRBD1 might be the D (5 bases). CDR3 size: 15 residues. V was clipped by 5 bases and J by 1 base, with 15 bases between them. Germline values: CDR1 SGHKS, CDR2 YYEKEE (reference sequence). As DNA, the CDR3 is TGTGCCAGCAGACGACAGCATTCGAGTAACTATGGCTACACCTTC. This codes for CASRRQHSSNYGYTF.

There are a few counts of this clonotype. The chain recombines TRBV29-1 with TRBJ2-2; 7 bases fit TRBD2. The germline V gene has CDR1 SQVTM and CDR2 ANQGSEA. CDR3 length equals 15 residues. The J segment lost 0 bases and the V segment lost 2 bases, leaving 3 bases of the junction unmatched. CDR3 residues: CSVEWLAANTGELFF. CDR3 bases: TGCAGCGTTGAATGGCTAGCGGCGAACACCGGGGAGCTGTTTTTT.

This clonotype has at least ten counts. This chain connects TRBV12-3 or TRBV12-4 to TRBJ2-3; D unclear. V lost 7 bases, J lost 5 bases, and 10 bases lay in between. The CDR3 runs 12 residues. CDR3 DNA sequence: TGTGCCAGCACCTCTTCTCAAGATACGCAGTATTTT. Amino acid sequence: CASTSSQDTQYF.

This clonotype was detected ten times or more. J is TRBJ2-7 and V is TRBV12-3 or TRBV12-4, with 7 bases that match TRBD1. V lost 3 bases and J lost 5; bases outside the gene matches: 4. This CDR3 spans 13 amino acids. CDR3 in DNA: TGTGCCAGCAGTTTGGGAGACAGGGACGAGCAGTACTTC. Protein product: CASSLGDRDEQYF.

The chain combines TRBV6-1 with TRBJ2-5; TRBD2 aligns across 7 bases. Germline CDR1 and CDR2: MNHNS and SASEGT. The CDR3 runs to 15 residues. J was trimmed by 2 bases and V by 6 bases; bases with no gene match: 9. The CDR3 DNA sequence: TGTGCCAGCAGAATAGGGACTACCCCGCAAGAGACCCAGTACTTC. Residues: CASRIGTTPQETQYF.

This clonotype was detected many times. The rearrangement joins TRBV4-1 to TRBJ2-7, with 9 bases lining up with TRBD1. Trimming removed 3 bases from V and 5 bases from J; junction bases left unmatched: 2. Germline V gene sequence: CDR1 MGHRA, CDR2 YSYEKL. This CDR3 comprises 13 residues. CDR3 sequence reads: CASSQRQGDEQYV. The CDR3 coding sequence is TGCGCCAGCAGCCAGAGACAGGGGGACGAGCAGTACGTC.

This clonotype was observed a handful of times. The genes are TRBV5-1 and TRBJ1-4, with 7 bases that match TRBD1. CDR1 SGHRS and CDR2 YFSETQ come from the germline V gene. V was pared by 4 bases and J by 7 bases, with 10 bases of the junction left unmatched. This CDR3 comprises 15 residues. The CDR3 protein is CASSLGGTAGEKLFF. For the CDR3, the DNA is TGCGCCAGCAGCCTCGGGGGGACAGCGGGTGAAAAACTGTTTTTT. The full variable domain, with the rest looked up from reference TRBV5-1 and TRBJ1-4, is KAGVTQTPRYLIKTRGQQVTLSCSPISGHRSVSWYQQTPGQGLQFLFEYFSETQRNKGNFPGRFSGRQFSNSRSEMNVSTLELGDSALYLCASSLGGTAGEKLFFGSGTQLSVL.

The chain carries TRBV7-9 and TRBJ1-3; unclear D gene. CDR1 is SEHNR, CDR2 FQNEAQ, per germline (reference sequence). The length of the CDR3 is 15 residues. V gave up 0 bases and J gave up 3 bases, with 9 bases separating them. CDR3 coding DNA: TGTGCCAGCAGCTTAGCTCTTGGCCGTGGAAACACCATATATTTT. As protein: CASSLALGRGNTIYF.

CDR3 sequence (DNA): TGTGCCAGCAGCGTAGCTTCGGGCACTACCTACGAGCAGTACTTC. Translation: CASSVASGTTYEQYF. The genes are TRBV9 and TRBJ2-7, with no clear D. Germline V CDR1 and CDR2: SGDLS, YYNGEE. The CDR3 totals 15 residues. The V end was cut by 0 bases, the J end by 2 bases, with 12 bases between. The complete variable domain, with remaining parts taken from reference TRBV9 and TRBJ2-7, reads DSGVTQTPKHLITATGQRVTLRCSPRSGDLSVYWYQQSLDQGLQFLIQYYNGEERAKGNILERFSAQQFPDLHSELNLSSLELGDSALYFCASSVASGTTYEQYFGPGTRLTVT.

This clonotype was counted only a few times. V is TRBV4-1 and J is TRBJ2-5, with 9 bases matching TRBD2. CDR3 size: 16 residues. In germline, CDR1 is MGHRA, CDR2 YSYEKL. V lost 6 bases and J lost 0; bases outside the gene matches: 8. CDR3 region: CASSQIAGEYQETQYF. CDR3 DNA sequence: TGCGCCAGCAGTCAAATAGCGGGAGAGTACCAAGAGACCCAGTACTTC.

In this sample, this clonotype turned up a few times. The J gene is TRBJ2-2, the V gene TRBV10-3; a weak D match, TRBD2 (6 bases). Germline loops: CDR1 ENHRY, CDR2 SYGVKD. The CDR3 runs to 15 residues. Trimming left V 2 bases short and J 4 bases short, with 11 bases between. The CDR3 here is CAISERRVSTGELFF. The CDR3 DNA reads TGTGCCATCAGTGAGCGGAGGGTTTCCACCGGGGAGCTGTTTTTT.

V gene TRBV7-2 combines with J gene TRBJ2-7; tentatively, D is TRBD1 (5 bases). V was cut by 5 bases and J by 3 bases, with 11 bases left in between. This CDR3 is built from 13 residues. Germline V CDR1 and CDR2: SGHTA, FQGNSA. The CDR3 spells CASSLTEYYEQYF. CDR3 DNA: TGTGCCAGCAGCCTGACAGAATACTACGAGCAGTACTTC.

This chain links TRBV7-9 with TRBJ2-1; no clear D gene. In germline, CDR1 is SEHNR, CDR2 FQNEAQ (reference sequence). This CDR3 has 11 residues. Trimming removed 0 bases at V and 8 bases at J, with 2 bases between. The CDR3 DNA sequence: TGTGCCAGCAGCTTAGCCTATGAGCAGTTCTTC. It codes for CASSLAYEQFF.

CDR3 sequence reads: CASSQDSTSNYGYTF. CDR3 coding DNA: TGCGCCAGCAGCCAAGACTCTACGTCTAACTATGGCTACACCTTC. This chain uses TRBV4-1 with TRBJ1-2; D is unclear. V was cut by 0 bases and J by 0 bases, with 8 bases left in between. There are 15 residues in the CDR3. The germline V gene has CDR1 MGHRA and CDR2 YSYEKL.

This chain joins TRBV9 and TRBJ1-2, with TRBD1 matching 7 bases. The CDR3 runs 14 residues. Germline V gives CDR1 SGDLS, CDR2 YYNGEE. The junction had 8 bases not matched to a gene; V was cut back by 6 bases and J by 3 bases. The CDR3 region is CASTPGGVDYGYTF. The CDR3 coding sequence is TGTGCCAGCACCCCAGGGGGAGTTGACTATGGCTACACCTTC.

In this sample, this clonotype turned up a few times. The CDR3 bases are TGTGCCAGCCGGAGGTCTGGGGACGCCTACGAGCAGTACTTC. Its protein product is CASRRSGDAYEQYF. This rearrangement joins TRBV27 to TRBJ2-7; D possibly uses TRBD1 or TRBD2 (5 bases each). The CDR3 runs to 14 residues. Deletions cut 8 bases from V and 2 bases from J, with 16 bases between. The germline gives CDR1 MNHEY, CDR2 SMNVEV (reference sequence).

CDR3 sequence (DNA): TGTGCCAGCTCGATGACAGGAGGAAAAGGTGGCTATGGCTACACCTTC. It specifies CASSMTGGKGGYGYTF. The chain combines TRBV6-6 with TRBJ1-2; D perhaps matches TRBD1 (6 bases). Germline CDR1 MNHNY, CDR2 SVGAGI (reference sequence). This CDR3 has 16 amino acids. V shed 8 bases and J shed 4 bases, with 23 bases lying between them.

The CDR3 coding sequence is TGCAGTGCTAGAGGGACTAGGAGTCAGACCCAGTACTTC. Its translation: CSARGTRSQTQYF. The rearrangement uses TRBV20-1 and TRBJ2-5; 7 nucleotides agree with TRBD2. The V gene's germline CDR1 is DFQATT and CDR2 SNEGSKA (reference sequence). V lost 1 base, J lost 6 bases, and 5 bases stayed unmatched. The CDR3 is 13 residues long.

This clonotype was seen many times. The rearrangement links TRBV12-3 or TRBV12-4 to TRBJ1-1; maybe TRBD1 (6 bases). With 4 bases removed from V and 1 base from J, the gap between germline ends came to 10 bases. The CDR3 loop spans 14 amino acids. The DNA of the CDR3 is TGTGCCAGCAGTTGGGGGGGCGCGAACACTGAAGCTTTCTTT. Residues: CASSWGGANTEAFF.

This clonotype appeared many times. This sequence joins TRBV7-9 and TRBJ1-2; weak D call: TRBD1 (5 bases). This CDR3 has 14 residues. Germline CDR1 and CDR2: SEHNR and FQNEAQ (reference sequence). V shed 0 bases and J shed 5 bases, with 10 bases lying between them. The CDR3 bases are TGTGCCAGCAGCTTAGCAGAACCAGGGTATGGCTACACCTTC. This gives the protein CASSLAEPGYGYTF. Full variable domain (outside the CDR3, taken from reference TRBV7-9 and TRBJ1-2): DTGVSQNPRHKITKRGQNVTFRCDPISEHNRLYWYRQTLGQGPEFLTYFQNEAQLEKSRLLSDRFSAERPKGSFSTLEIQRTEQGDSAMYLCASSLAEPGYGYTFGSGTRLTVV.

A few counts support this clonotype. The chain recombines TRBV6-1 with TRBJ2-7; D gene uncertain. CDR1 is MNHNS and CDR2 is SASEGT in the germline V gene. The CDR3 is made up of 12 amino acids. Trimming shortened V by 1 base and J by 4 bases, and 5 bases separated the two germline ends. The CDR3 loop reads CASSEVGYEQYV. The DNA of the CDR3 is TGTGCCAGCAGTGAAGTGGGGTACGAGCAGTACGTC.

This clonotype appeared a few times. This sequence joins TRBV28 and TRBJ1-3; unclear D gene. The CDR3 loop spans 12 amino acids. Germline assignment: CDR1 MDHEN and CDR2 SYDVKM. The germline V and J ends were trimmed by 2 bases and 6 bases, with 5 bases remaining between them. The DNA for the CDR3 is TGTGCCAGCAGTTTAGGTCAAAACACCATATATTTT. Translating gives CASSLGQNTIYF. Looking up the rest from reference TRBV28 and TRBJ1-3 gives the full variable domain: DVKVTQSSRYLVKRTGEKVFLECVQDMDHENMFWYRQDPGLGLRLIYFSYDVKMKEKGDIPEGYSVSREKKERFSLILESASTNQTSMYLCASSLGQNTIYFGEGSWLTVV.

The genes are TRBV6-1 and TRBJ2-3, with D possibly being TRBD1 or TRBD2 (5 bases each). This CDR3 comprises 14 residues. Germline CDR1 MNHNS, CDR2 SASEGT. Between the trimmed V and J ends, which lost 2 bases and 5 bases, there was a span of 11 bases. The CDR3: CASSERGAEDTQYF. The CDR3 region has the DNA TGTGCCAGCAGTGAAAGGGGAGCGGAAGATACGCAGTATTTT.

The gene calls are TRBV3-1 and TRBJ2-2; tentatively, D is TRBD2 (6 bases). This CDR3 is 13 amino acids long. Germline V gene data show CDR1 as LGHDT and CDR2 as YNNKEL (reference sequence). Trimming pared 2 bases from V and 6 bases from J, leaving 7 bases between. CDR3 sequence reads: CASSQRGSGELFF. For the CDR3, the DNA is TGTGCCAGCAGCCAACGGGGGTCCGGGGAGCTGTTTTTT. Together with reference TRBV3-1 and TRBJ2-2, the CDR3 gives the full variable domain: DTAVSQTPKYLVTQMGNDKSIKCEQNLGHDTMYWYKQDSKKFLKIMFSYNNKELIINETVPNRFSPKSPDKAHLNLHINSLELGDSAVYFCASSQRGSGELFFGEGSRLTVL.

The rearrangement uses TRBV12-3 or TRBV12-4 and TRBJ1-5, with D hard to call. CDR3 size: 14 residues. The ends were cut back, 4 bases at V and 6 bases at J, with 13 bases in the middle. The CDR3 region is CASSSTRLGQPQHF. The CDR3 DNA follows: TGTGCCAGCAGTTCGACAAGATTGGGTCAGCCCCAGCATTTT.

This clonotype was found many times. This sequence joins TRBV5-1 and TRBJ2-2, with unresolved D. There are 14 residues in the CDR3. Trimming removed 0 bases at V and 4 bases at J, with 7 bases between. Germline assignment: CDR1 SGHRS and CDR2 YFSETQ. Here the CDR3 reads CASSLDRFTGELFF. The CDR3 DNA follows: TGCGCCAGCAGCTTGGACAGATTCACCGGGGAGCTGTTTTTT. The full variable domain, rest sourced from reference TRBV5-1 and TRBJ2-2, is KAGVTQTPRYLIKTRGQQVTLSCSPISGHRSVSWYQQTPGQGLQFLFEYFSETQRNKGNFPGRFSGRQFSNSRSEMNVSTLELGDSALYLCASSLDRFTGELFFGEGSRLTVL.